Presented here are 27 T cell receptor beta chains from one specimen sequenced in a study of T-cell reconstitution after alpha-beta-depleted transplantation in children. Using unique molecular identifiers, the investigators prepared the TCRbeta library. TCRdb passed the PCR reads through MiXCR, listing each CDR3 protein once. The table lists hundreds of thousands of distinct CDR3 sequences, around 12% of them singletons. The sequences come from PBMCs, collected before TCRalphabeta/CD19-depleted stem cell transplant. Source of these receptors: a girl aged 2-10 years with congenital amegakaryocytic thrombocytopenia, due to receive a stem cell transplant.

This clonotype was counted at least ten times. The V gene is TRBV12-3 or TRBV12-4, the J gene TRBJ2-3; no clear D gene. Deletions cut 5 bases from V and 1 base from J, with 16 bases between. The length of the CDR3 is 16 residues. CDR3 in DNA: TGTGCCAGCAGTCCAGGCTCAACAACGCGCACAGATACGCAGTATTTT. Amino acid sequence: CASSPGSTTRTDTQYF.

There are many counts of this clonotype. The rearrangement uses TRBV10-2 and TRBJ2-7; D uncertain. V was trimmed by 2 bases and J by 2 bases, leaving 10 bases between them. This CDR3 spans 14 amino acids. Germline V lookup: CDR1 WSHSY, CDR2 SAAADI. CDR3 region: CASSETVRAYEQYF. The CDR3, as DNA: TGCGCCAGCAGTGAGACAGTTAGGGCCTACGAGCAGTACTTC.

In its sample, this clonotype was seen a few times. The chain employs TRBV6-1 and TRBJ1-1; tentatively, D is TRBD1 (5 bases). Germline V lookup: CDR1 MNHNS, CDR2 SASEGT. V was clipped by 8 bases and J by 11 bases, with 18 bases between them. The CDR3 is made up of 12 amino acids. The CDR3 loop reads CASPKPQGSAFF. DNA for the CDR3: TGTGCCAGCCCGAAGCCCCAGGGAAGCGCTTTCTTT.

V usage is TRBV20-1 and J usage is TRBJ2-2; TRBD2 is a possible D gene (5 bases). CDR1 is DFQATT and CDR2 is SNEGSKA in the germline V gene (reference sequence). V lost 2 bases and J lost 8, with 18 bases in between. The CDR3 sequence is 15 residues long. The CDR3 loop reads CSARRLDWPSGELFF. Here the CDR3 DNA reads TGCAGTGCTAGACGACTGGACTGGCCGTCGGGGGAGCTGTTTTTT.

This CDR3 is CASSSGAGTTRTDTQYF. DNA of the CDR3: TGTGCCAGCAGTTCCGGGGCTGGGACAACTCGCACAGATACGCAGTATTTT. V usage is TRBV12-3 or TRBV12-4 and J usage is TRBJ2-3; D might be TRBD1 (6 bases). Trimming removed 4 bases from V and 1 base from J, with 18 bases in between. This CDR3 spans 17 amino acids.

In this sample, this clonotype turned up a few times. The J gene is TRBJ2-7, the V gene TRBV9; 10 bases match TRBD2. The CDR3 has 16 amino acids. Looked up from germline, CDR1 is SGDLS and CDR2 is YYNGEE. Trimming cost V 3 bases and J 3 bases; bases outside gene matches: 9. CDR3 coding DNA: TGTGCCAGCAGCGAGGGGGCTAGCGGGAGCTTCTACGAGCAGTACTTC. Its protein product is CASSEGASGSFYEQYF.

This clonotype was detected a few times. One junction end does not reproduce the germline sequence, and a read error may be involved. The chain employs TRBV7-8 and TRBJ2-2; D is unresolved. In germline, CDR1 is SGHVS, CDR2 FQNEAQ. The CDR3 runs to 16 residues. The CDR3 DNA follows: TGTGCCAGCAGCTTAGAGGGCCCCCAGAACGCCGGGGAGCTGTTTTTT. It translates to CASSLEGPQNAGELFF.

In this sample, this clonotype turned up many times. V usage is TRBV28 and J usage is TRBJ2-3, with D hard to call. The CDR3 contains 19 residues. From germline, CDR1 is MDHEN and CDR2 SYDVKM. V gave up 2 bases and J gave up 4 bases, with 25 bases separating them. CDR3 loop: CASSLESPLFGVFADTQYF. The CDR3 DNA reads TGTGCCAGCAGTTTAGAATCACCTCTCTTCGGTGTTTTCGCAGATACGCAGTATTTT.

This clonotype was detected a few times. This sequence joins TRBV29-1 and TRBJ2-5, with TRBD2 matching over 7 bases. Germline V gene lookup returns CDR1 SQVTM and CDR2 ANQGSEA. V lost 8 bases to trimming and J lost 2 bases; unmatched junction nucleotides: 5. The CDR3 is 12 residues long. The CDR3 DNA reads as TGCAGCCTTGGGGGGGGTCAAGAGACCCAGTACTTC. As protein: CSLGGGQETQYF.

As regards this clonotype: This may come from a read error, since a much larger clone is one base off. The rearrangement joins TRBV6-5 to TRBJ2-2; D is perhaps TRBD2 (5 bases). This CDR3 region has 16 residues. Germline V gene lookup returns CDR1 MNHEY and CDR2 SVGAGI. CDR3 sequence (DNA): TGTGCCAGCAGTTACTTTCGCAAACCGAACACCGGGGAGCCGTTTTTT. This gives the protein CASSYFRKPNTGEPFF.

This clonotype was observed a few times. The rearrangement uses TRBV10-3 and TRBJ2-3; D unresolved. There are 15 residues in the CDR3. In germline, CDR1 is ENHRY, CDR2 SYGVKD. The V and J ends lost 0 bases and 3 bases respectively, with 10 bases between them. The CDR3 region has the DNA TGTGCCATCAGTGAGTCTGTTGCTACGACAGATACGCAGTATTTT. This translates into CAISESVATTDTQYF.

This clonotype appeared many times. This chain uses TRBV6-1 with TRBJ1-3, with D possibly being TRBD1 (5 bases). This CDR3 contains 12 residues. Trimming removed 10 bases at V and 2 bases at J, with 9 bases between. Germline CDR1 and CDR2: MNHNS and SASEGT. The DNA for the CDR3 is TGTGCCAACGGACAACCTGGAAACACCATATATTTT. This codes for CANGQPGNTIYF.

This clonotype showed up many times. The rearrangement uses TRBV5-1 and TRBJ2-7; D possibly corresponds to TRBD2 (5 bases). CDR1 SGHRS and CDR2 YFSETQ come from the germline V gene. With 5 bases removed from V and 3 bases from J, the gap between germline ends came to 6 bases. CDR3 length: 11 residues. CDR3 residues: CASREDYEQYF. CDR3 nucleotides: TGCGCCAGCAGGGAGGACTACGAGCAGTACTTC.

This clonotype was observed a few times. The chain is built from TRBV5-1 and TRBJ1-6, with 9 bases that match TRBD1. CDR1 SGHRS and CDR2 YFSETQ come from the germline V gene. There are 16 residues in the CDR3. The V gene end was trimmed by 0 bases and the J gene end by 7 bases; junction bases not matched to a gene: 5. The CDR3 bases are TGCGCCAGCAGCTTGGGAGGCGGACAGGGGAATTCACCCCTCCACTTT. This encodes CASSLGGGQGNSPLHF. The full variable domain, in which reference TRBV5-1 and TRBJ1-6 provide the parts outside the CDR3, is KAGVTQTPRYLIKTRGQQVTLSCSPISGHRSVSWYQQTPGQGLQFLFEYFSETQRNKGNFPGRFSGRQFSNSRSEMNVSTLELGDSALYLCASSLGGGQGNSPLHFGNGTRLTVT.

This clonotype was seen many times. This chain connects TRBV20-1 to TRBJ2-3, with D maybe TRBD1 (6 bases). This CDR3 contains 16 residues. V was cut by 2 bases and J by 6 bases, with 21 bases left in between. From germline, CDR1 is DFQATT and CDR2 SNEGSKA (reference sequence). CDR3 in amino acids: CSARTLRGQGADTQYF. CDR3 DNA: TGCAGTGCTAGAACGTTAAGGGGACAAGGAGCGGATACGCAGTATTTT.

CDR3 protein: CASSRIQTPLAKNIQYF. CDR3 in DNA: TGCGCCAGCAGTCGTATTCAGACTCCCCTAGCCAAAAACATTCAGTACTTC. The V call is TRBV4-1, the J call TRBJ2-4; D gene unclear. V gave up 6 bases and J gave up 0 bases, with 18 bases separating them. CDR3 length equals 17 residues. Per germline, CDR1 MGHRA and CDR2 YSYEKL.

This clonotype was picked up many times. The J gene is TRBJ2-2, the V gene TRBV12-3 or TRBV12-4; D is tentatively TRBD1 or TRBD2 (5 bases each). CDR3 size: 15 residues. The V end was cut by 7 bases, the J end by 4 bases, with 16 bases between. The CDR3 DNA is TGTGCCAGCACCCCTGGTCGAGGGACCACCGGGGAGCTGTTTTTT. Protein product: CASTPGRGTTGELFF.

This clonotype was counted many times. The chain joins TRBV6-2 or TRBV6-3 to TRBJ2-7, with D possibly TRBD1 on 7 matching bases. Trimming cost V 3 bases and J 1 base, with 16 bases left between them. The CDR3 loop spans 16 amino acids. Germline CDR1 MNHEY, CDR2 SVGEGT. CDR3 DNA: TGTGCCAGCAGTTATTCTAGGACAGGAGGGTCCTACGAGCAGTACTTC. This gives the protein CASSYSRTGGSYEQYF.

This clonotype showed up just a few times. The gene calls are TRBV6-1 and TRBJ1-1; D is unclear. In germline, CDR1 is MNHNS, CDR2 SASEGT. V was shortened by 6 bases and J by 7 bases, with 21 bases between the two germline ends. The CDR3 spans 15 residues. This chain's CDR3 is CASSETVGAGGEAFF. CDR3 nucleotide sequence: TGTGCCAGCAGCGAAACAGTAGGCGCGGGAGGTGAAGCTTTCTTT.

This clonotype was detected a few times. V and J are TRBV5-6 and TRBJ1-3; no definite D call. The CDR3 has 15 residues. With 2 bases removed from V and 5 bases from J, the gap between germline ends came to 14 bases. Germline V gene lookup returns CDR1 SGHDT and CDR2 YYEEEE. DNA of the CDR3: TGTGCCAGCAGCTTCTCTGGGCCGGAAAGAAACACCATATATTTT. This codes for CASSFSGPERNTIYF.

This clonotype was observed at least ten times. The chain is built from TRBV7-9 and TRBJ2-2; D possibly corresponds to TRBD2 (5 bases). The CDR3 has 9 residues. Trimming pared 11 bases from V and 7 bases from J, leaving 5 bases between. The germline V gene has CDR1 SEHNR and CDR2 FQNEAQ (reference sequence). CDR3 nucleotide sequence: TGTGCCGGAGGCGGGGAGCTGTTTTTT. This encodes CAGGGELFF.

This clonotype was observed many times. V usage is TRBV5-1 and J usage is TRBJ2-2; tentatively, D is TRBD1 or TRBD2 (6 bases each). Trimming removed 0 bases from V and 6 bases from J, with 12 bases in between. The germline V gene encodes CDR1 SGHRS and CDR2 YFSETQ. This CDR3 contains 15 residues. The CDR3, as DNA: TGCGCCAGCAGCTTGGCACTAGCAGGGGCCGGGGAGCTGTTTTTT. This sequence encodes CASSLALAGAGELFF.

The genes are TRBV7-9 and TRBJ2-3; D is uncertain. CDR1 and CDR2 (germline): SEHNR, FQNEAQ (reference sequence). The CDR3 is made up of 14 amino acids. With 1 base removed from V and 4 bases from J, the gap between germline ends came to 9 bases. The CDR3 DNA reads TGTGCCAGCAGCTTAGGGCCGAGGTCAGATACGCAGTATTTT. Translating it yields CASSLGPRSDTQYF.

V usage is TRBV20-1 and J usage is TRBJ2-2, with TRBD1 as a possible D gene (6 bases). The ends were cut back, 6 bases at V and 4 bases at J, with 15 bases in the middle. The germline V gene has CDR1 DFQATT and CDR2 SNEGSKA (reference sequence). The CDR3 contains 14 residues. The CDR3, as DNA: TGCAGTGCCAAAAACAGGGAGAGCACCGGGGAGCTGTTTTTT. It yields the protein CSAKNRESTGELFF.

As concerns this clonotype: It may be a read error: a sequence one base away is much more abundant. The chain recombines TRBV20-1 with TRBJ2-3, with D possibly being TRBD2 (6 bases). The CDR3 length is 15 residues. Trimming left V 3 bases short and J 5 bases short, with 18 bases between. Germline V CDR1 and CDR2: DFQATT, SNEGSKA (reference sequence). CDR3 residues: CSASTSWTRGDTQYF. The CDR3 nucleotides are TGCAGTGCTAGCACTAGCTGGACTCGGGGAGATACGCAGTATTTT.

The chain couples TRBV15 to TRBJ2-7, with unresolved D. Trimming pared 3 bases from V and 3 bases from J, leaving 12 bases between. Germline values: CDR1 LNHNV, CDR2 YYDKDF (reference sequence). The CDR3 spans 14 residues. CDR3 sequence: CATSSFTAGYEQYF. The CDR3 region has the DNA TGTGCCACCAGCAGCTTTACAGCCGGCTACGAGCAGTACTTC. Looking up the rest from reference TRBV15 and TRBJ2-7 gives the full variable domain: DAMVIQNPRYQVTQFGKPVTLSCSQTLNHNVMYWYQQKSSQAPKLLFHYYDKDFNNEADTPDNFQSRRPNTSFCFLDIRSPGLGDTAMYLCATSSFTAGYEQYFGPGTRLTVT.

In this sample, this clonotype turned up many times. The chain couples TRBV10-3 to TRBJ2-5, with D uncertain. From germline, CDR1 is ENHRY and CDR2 SYGVKD. V was shortened by 2 bases and J by 5 bases, with 9 bases between the two germline ends. This CDR3 is 13 amino acids long. The CDR3: CAISEPQRETQYF. CDR3 bases: TGTGCCATCAGTGAGCCCCAGAGGGAGACCCAGTACTTC.